Below, 18 T cell receptor beta chains from the same sample are listed, as sequenced in a study of shared clonotypes between healthy human individuals (dated by TCRdb to 2020 to 2022). Libraries came from the immunoSEQ multiplex PCR assay. This immuneACCESS table, as held by TCRdb, lists in-frame sequences with V and J called but not all clones. Of the missing ones, under half trace to an unresolved V gene in checked studies; the others have no known cause. The sample profile shows 1.5 million to 1.9 million clones; approximately 98% of them were found once. The ten top clones hold roughly 0.45% of the sample. Sequences were obtained from naive CD4+ T cells sorted from blood. The sample's cell subset or site label, in plain terms: CD45RA+ positively selected. The receptors shown here come from a man aged 25-40 years in good health.

The gene calls are TRBV7-3 and TRBJ2-2; TRBD1 matches at 9 bases. This CDR3 is built from 16 residues. Unmatched junction bases numbered 2, after V lost 2 bases and J lost 1 base. Germline-derived CDR1 and CDR2 are SGHTA and FQGTGA. The CDR3 nucleotides read TGTGCCAGCAGCTTATTGGGACAGGGGAACACCGGGGAGCTGTTTTTT. Encoded protein: CASSLLGQGNTGELFF. The variable domain in full, with the rest retrieved from reference TRBV7-3 and TRBJ2-2, is GAGVSQTPSNKVTEKGKYVELRCDPISGHTALYWYRQSLGQGPEFLIYFQGTGAADDSGLPNDRFFAVRPEGSVSTLKIQRTERGDSAVYLCASSLLGQGNTGELFFGEGSRLTVL.

V gene TRBV5-3 combines with J gene TRBJ1-1, with D possibly TRBD1 on 5 matching bases. TRBV5-3 is an open reading frame, and its role is uncertain. V lost 4 bases and J 5 bases, leaving 33 bases between the germline ends. The CDR3 is 20 residues long. CDR3 DNA: TGTGCCAGAAGCCCAAGGTGGAGGGCAGGGATGGAATTGTTTAATACTGAAGCTTTCTTT. Translating gives CARSPRWRAGMELFNTEAFF.

About this clone itself: An end of the junction does not agree with germline; a read error may underlie this. V is TRBV11-2 and J is TRBJ2-7; D might be TRBD2 (6 bases). Germline V gene lookup returns CDR1 SGHAT and CDR2 FQNNGV. The CDR3 totals 11 residues. CDR3 loop: CASSSGSLWGF. CDR3 bases: TGTGCCAGCAGTAGCGGTTCCCTGTGGGGGTTC.

In DNA, the CDR3 is TGTGCCAGCAGCCACGGACTAGCGGGATGGATAAATGAGCAGTTCTTC. It codes for CASSHGLAGWINEQFF. The chain carries TRBV7-8 and TRBJ2-1; 12 nucleotides align to TRBD2. CDR1 and CDR2 (germline): SGHVS, FQNEAQ. The CDR3 contains 16 residues. V lost 5 bases, J lost 7 bases, and 9 bases stayed unmatched.

The chain employs TRBV19 and TRBJ2-3; 10 nucleotides line up with TRBD2. Germline V CDR1 and CDR2: LNHDA, SQIVND (reference sequence). V was pared by 6 bases and J by 1 base, with 10 bases of the junction left unmatched. The CDR3 contains 17 residues. The CDR3 region is CASSPAAGGPRTDTQYF. In nucleotides, the CDR3 is TGTGCCAGTAGCCCGGCAGCGGGAGGGCCTCGCACAGATACGCAGTATTTT.

This sequence joins TRBV6-1 and TRBJ1-2; D is unclear. V was pared by 6 bases and J by 2 bases, with 7 bases between. CDR3 length: 12 amino acids. The germline V gene has CDR1 MNHNS and CDR2 SASEGT. In DNA form, the CDR3 reads TGTGCCAGCAGAGGCGAGAACTATGGCTACACCTTC. Protein product: CASRGENYGYTF.

Concerning this clone itself: The sample has other DNA sequences that encode this CDR3 too. The V call is TRBV5-1, the J call TRBJ2-3, with D perhaps TRBD2 (5 bases). V was cut by 0 bases and J by 0 bases, with 11 bases left in between. Germline loops: CDR1 SGHRS, CDR2 YFSETQ. This CDR3 is built from 16 residues. The CDR3 region has the DNA TGCGCCAGCAGCTTGGACCGGGGAACTAGCACAGATACGCAGTATTTT. Protein: CASSLDRGTSTDTQYF.

The chain combines TRBV29-1 with TRBJ2-3; D possibly corresponds to TRBD2 (5 bases). CDR1 is SQVTM, CDR2 ANQGSEA, per germline. V was pared by 6 bases and J by 2 bases, with 12 bases between. CDR3 length: 13 amino acids. The CDR3 is CSVREGPTDTQYF. CDR3 in DNA: TGCAGCGTCCGTGAGGGTCCCACAGATACGCAGTATTTT.

The V and J genes are TRBV7-3 and TRBJ2-3; 8 bases fit TRBD1. The ends lost 2 bases at V and 1 base at J; junction bases unmatched: 2. This CDR3 has 15 amino acids. Germline CDR1 reads SGHTA; CDR2 reads FQGTGA. CDR3 amino acids: CASSLQGAGTDTQYF. The CDR3 nucleotides read TGTGCCAGCAGCTTACAGGGGGCCGGCACAGATACGCAGTATTTT.

CDR3 nucleotide sequence: TGTGCCAGCTCACCAGAAGTGGTGGTGGACAGGGCTCACAATGAGCAGTTCTTC. This codes for CASSPEVVVDRAHNEQFF. This chain links TRBV18 with TRBJ2-1; 8 bases are shared with TRBD1. Germline loops: CDR1 KGHSH, CDR2 LQKENI. J lost 5 bases, V lost 2 bases, and 14 bases had no gene match. The CDR3 is 18 amino acids.

The chain joins TRBV10-2 to TRBJ1-4; possible D gene TRBD1, 5 bases. V was shortened by 2 bases and J by 7 bases, with 20 bases between the two germline ends. In germline, CDR1 is WSHSY, CDR2 SAAADI. The CDR3 runs 17 residues. The CDR3 DNA reads as TGCGCCAGCAGTGAGCCAAGGGACGCCCGGTGGAGTGAAAAACTGTTTTTT. This codes for CASSEPRDARWSEKLFF.

The V and J genes are TRBV5-1 and TRBJ2-5; TRBD1 might be the D (6 bases). The germline V gene has CDR1 SGHRS and CDR2 YFSETQ. The CDR3 has 16 amino acids. V was trimmed by 0 bases and J by 2 bases, leaving 14 bases between them. For the CDR3, the DNA is TGCGCCAGCAGCTTGGACTCGCGGACAGTTCAAGAGACCCAGTACTTC. Translating it yields CASSLDSRTVQETQYF.

This CDR3 reads CAISRATSRDGDEQFF. CDR3 sequence (DNA): TGTGCCATCAGCCGAGCGACTAGCCGGGATGGAGATGAGCAGTTCTTC. The chain uses TRBV10-3 and TRBJ2-1; 7 bases are shared with TRBD2. J lost 8 bases, V lost 6 bases, and 16 bases had no gene match. Germline CDR1 reads ENHRY; CDR2 reads SYGVKD. CDR3 length: 16 amino acids.

V gene TRBV6-1 combines with J gene TRBJ1-1; D possibly corresponds to TRBD1 (6 bases). The CDR3 is 16 amino acids. Germline V gene data show CDR1 as MNHNS and CDR2 as SASEGT. The V and J ends lost 1 base and 4 bases respectively, with 16 bases between them. This CDR3 reads CASSEVGGPLGTEAFF. The DNA for the CDR3 is TGTGCCAGCAGTGAAGTTGGGGGGCCCTTGGGCACTGAAGCTTTCTTT.

V gene TRBV5-1 combines with J gene TRBJ2-3; 14 bases match TRBD2. The CDR3 spans 16 residues. V lost 6 bases and J lost 4; bases outside the gene matches: 7. The germline CDR1 and CDR2 sequences are SGHRS and YFSETQ. CDR3 in DNA: TGCGCCAGCACCGGGACTAGCGGGAGAAGGGCAGATACGCAGTATTTT. Amino acids: CASTGTSGRRADTQYF.

This sequence joins TRBV10-3 and TRBJ2-3; maybe TRBD2 (7 bases). Germline CDR1 is ENHRY and CDR2 is SYGVKD. This CDR3 is built from 14 residues. The V gene lost 6 bases and the J gene lost 0 bases, with 10 bases spanning the gap. In DNA form, the CDR3 reads TGTGCCATCAGGGCGGGGGCTAGCACAGATACGCAGTATTTT. Its protein is CAIRAGASTDTQYF.

CDR3 sequence reads: CASSVGRAADEQFF. CDR3 nucleotide sequence: TGTGCCAGCAGCGTAGGGAGGGCAGCTGATGAGCAGTTCTTC. The gene calls are TRBV9 and TRBJ2-1; D may be TRBD2 (6 bases). The V end was cut by 0 bases, the J end by 8 bases, with 12 bases between. The CDR3 consists of 14 residues. CDR1 and CDR2 (germline): SGDLS, YYNGEE.

CDR3 amino acids: CASSRADLYSNQPQHF. The CDR3, as DNA: TGTGCCAGTAGTAGGGCAGACCTTTATAGCAATCAGCCCCAGCATTTT. V usage is TRBV19 and J usage is TRBJ1-5, with unresolved D. With 4 bases removed from V and 0 bases from J, the gap between germline ends came to 13 bases. This CDR3 region has 16 residues. The germline V gene encodes CDR1 LNHDA and CDR2 SQIVND (reference sequence). Complete variable domain (other parts from reference TRBV19 and TRBJ1-5): DGGITQSPKYLFRKEGQNVTLSCEQNLNHDAMYWYRQDPGQGLRLIYYSQIVNDFQKGDIAEGYSVSREKKESFPLTVTSAQKNPTAFYLCASSRADLYSNQPQHFGDGTRLSIL.